This entry lists 18 T cell receptor beta chains sequenced from one sample in a study of blood T cell repertoires in COVID-19. Sequencing was performed with immunoSEQ multiplex PCR; in TCRdb, only in-frame clones are kept and a portion is missing. Here the sample spans 200,000 to 250,000 clones, about four fifths being singletons. Sequences were obtained from peripheral blood. Source of these receptors: a man between 25 and 39 years old who had recovered from COVID-19.

The chain joins TRBV7-9 to TRBJ1-4; 8 bases line up with TRBD1. V lost 5 bases to trimming and J lost 7 bases; unmatched junction nucleotides: 15. The CDR3 runs to 17 residues. In germline, CDR1 is SEHNR, CDR2 FQNEAQ (reference sequence). CDR3 DNA sequence: TGTGCCAGCAGCATCCGATATTGGCGGACAGGGTTTGAAAAACTGTTTTTT. Amino acids: CASSIRYWRTGFEKLFF. Full variable domain (remainder filled in from reference TRBV7-9 and TRBJ1-4): DTGVSQNPRHKITKRGQNVTFRCDPISEHNRLYWYRQTLGQGPEFLTYFQNEAQLEKSRLLSDRFSAERPKGSFSTLEIQRTEQGDSAMYLCASSIRYWRTGFEKLFFGSGTQLSVL.

The V gene is TRBV7-7, the J gene TRBJ1-1, with TRBD1 as a possible D gene (6 bases). Trimming took 1 base from V and 6 from J, leaving 9 bases between them. Germline V lookup: CDR1 SSHAT, CDR2 FNYEAQ (reference sequence). This CDR3 comprises 13 residues. Here the CDR3 reads CASSLGEGAEAFF. The DNA for the CDR3 is TGTGCCAGCAGCTTAGGCGAGGGGGCTGAAGCTTTCTTT. The variable domain in full, completed from reference TRBV7-7 and TRBJ1-1, reads GAGVSQSPRYKVTKRGQDVTLRCDPISSHATLYWYQQALGQGPEFLTYFNYEAQPDKSGLPSDRFSAERPEGSISTLTIQRTEQRDSAMYRCASSLGEGAEAFFGQGTRLTVV.

V and J are TRBV21-1 and TRBJ1-2. TRBV21-1 is deemed a pseudogene. The CDR3 contains 17 residues. CDR3 DNA: TGTGCCAGCAGCCAAGGAAGAGGCCTAGAGCCTAACTATGGCTACACCTTC. This codes for CASSQGRGLEPNYGYTF.

This clone was recorded at least ten times. The J gene is TRBJ2-7, the V gene TRBV28; D unclear. Deletions cut 5 bases from V and 4 bases from J, with 12 bases between. Germline CDR1 MDHEN, CDR2 SYDVKM. This CDR3 has 13 amino acids. Here the CDR3 reads CASSPHSPYEQYF. CDR3 sequence (DNA): TGTGCCAGCAGTCCCCACTCACCTTACGAGCAGTACTTC.

This clone was recorded a few times. This chain links TRBV2 with TRBJ1-2, with D uncertain. The CDR3 runs 12 residues. Germline CDR1 and CDR2: SNHLY and FYNNEI. Trimming shortened V by 4 bases and J by 8 bases, and 11 bases separated the two germline ends. The CDR3 DNA reads as TGTGCCAGCAGTGTAGAACGGCGGGGCTACACCTTC. It is translated as CASSVERRGYTF.

The chain is built from TRBV27 and TRBJ2-7; possible D gene TRBD2, 6 bases. V lost 0 bases, J lost 4 bases, and 16 bases lay in between. CDR3 length: 16 amino acids. Germline values: CDR1 MNHEY, CDR2 SMNVEV (reference sequence). The chain's CDR3 is CASSLSSAAGRYEQYF. In DNA, the CDR3 is TGTGCCAGCAGTTTATCGTCGGCGGCAGGGAGGTACGAGCAGTACTTC.

The chain recombines TRBV4-2 with TRBJ2-1; D possibly corresponds to TRBD2 (5 bases). The CDR3 is made up of 14 amino acids. The germline V gene has CDR1 LGHNA and CDR2 YNFKEQ. The germline V and J ends were trimmed by 1 base and 4 bases, with 8 bases remaining between them. Written as DNA, the CDR3 is TGTGCCAGCAGCCAAGTAGGGAGTTACAATGAGCAGTTCTTC. This codes for CASSQVGSYNEQFF.

The chain combines TRBV7-9 with TRBJ2-1, with 8 bases that match TRBD2. The CDR3 is 16 residues long. The J segment lost 7 bases and the V segment lost 2 bases, leaving 10 bases of the junction unmatched. The germline V gene encodes CDR1 SEHNR and CDR2 FQNEAQ (reference sequence). This chain's CDR3 is CASSLTAAGGQNEQFF. CDR3 in DNA: TGTGCCAGCAGCTTAACGGCGGCGGGGGGACAAAATGAGCAGTTCTTC.

The V call is TRBV4-2, the J call TRBJ2-5; 13 bases are a match to TRBD2. Germline V gene lookup returns CDR1 LGHNA and CDR2 YNFKEQ. With V trimmed by 1 base and J by 5 bases, 7 bases remained unmatched. This CDR3 is built from 17 residues. The CDR3 is CASSQAGTSGDPETQYF. In DNA, the CDR3 is TGTGCCAGCAGCCAAGCCGGGACTAGCGGGGATCCGGAGACCCAGTACTTC.

The chain combines TRBV15 with TRBJ2-6, with 12 positions matching TRBD1. Germline CDR1 reads LNHNV; CDR2 reads YYDKDF (reference sequence). V shed 4 bases, J shed 3 bases, and the junction held 7 bases outside the gene matches. The CDR3 loop spans 18 amino acids. DNA for the CDR3: TGTGCCACCAGCATCCGGGGACAGGGGGCTGTTGGGGCCAACGTCCTGACTTTC. It encodes CATSIRGQGAVGANVLTF. Looking up the rest from reference TRBV15 and TRBJ2-6 gives the full variable domain: DAMVIQNPRYQVTQFGKPVTLSCSQTLNHNVMYWYQQKSSQAPKLLFHYYDKDFNNEADTPDNFQSRRPNTSFCFLDIRSPGLGDTAMYLCATSIRGQGAVGANVLTFGAGSRLTVL.

The chain carries TRBV12-3 or TRBV12-4 and TRBJ2-5; D perhaps matches TRBD1 (6 bases). The germline V and J ends were trimmed by 6 bases and 3 bases, with 8 bases remaining between them. This CDR3 has 12 amino acids. The CDR3 bases are TGTGCCAGCAGAAGGACAGAAGAGACCCAGTACTTC. It translates to CASRRTEETQYF.

This chain uses TRBV4-1 with TRBJ2-7; D might be TRBD1 (6 bases). The CDR3 runs 15 residues. The ends were cut back, 1 base at V and 0 bases at J, with 10 bases in the middle. Germline lookup yields CDR1 MGHRA and CDR2 YSYEKL. CDR3 bases: TGCGCCAGCAGCCAAGTGGACAGTCTCTCCTACGAGCAGTACTTC. Translated, it gives CASSQVDSLSYEQYF.

This rearrangement joins TRBV6-4 to TRBJ2-3; 7 bases agree with TRBD2. Germline V lookup: CDR1 MRHNA, CDR2 SNTAGT. The CDR3 is 15 amino acids. The ends lost 4 bases at V and 3 bases at J; junction bases unmatched: 7. The chain's CDR3 is CASSVAGVPTDTQYF. As DNA, the CDR3 is TGTGCCAGCAGTGTTGCGGGGGTACCAACAGATACGCAGTATTTT.

The rearrangement joins TRBV28 to TRBJ2-1; tentatively, D is TRBD1 (6 bases). V lost 7 bases and J lost 2, with 15 bases in between. Germline V CDR1 and CDR2: MDHEN, SYDVKM. CDR3 length: 15 residues. The CDR3 loop reads CASKRAGAAYNEQFF. The CDR3 DNA reads TGTGCCAGCAAAAGGGCAGGGGCGGCCTACAATGAGCAGTTCTTC.

This chain uses TRBV7-2 with TRBJ1-1; no clear D gene. This CDR3 spans 14 amino acids. The V end was cut by 5 bases, the J end by 1 base, with 11 bases between. From germline, CDR1 is SGHTA and CDR2 FQGNSA. The CDR3: CASSPGGANTEAFF. The CDR3 DNA reads TGTGCCAGCAGCCCTGGAGGCGCGAACACTGAAGCTTTCTTT.

This clone was seen just once. This chain connects TRBV28 to TRBJ2-1; TRBD1 matches at 10 bases. Trimming removed 3 bases from V and 14 bases from J; junction bases left unmatched: 1. CDR3 length: 11 amino acids. Germline CDR1 is MDHEN and CDR2 is SYDVKM. The CDR3, as DNA: TGTGCCAGCAGTTTTGGGACAGGGGAGTTCTTC. Amino acid sequence: CASSFGTGEFF.

The V gene is TRBV7-9, the J gene TRBJ1-3, with TRBD1 as a possible D gene (5 bases). V lost 3 bases, J lost 0 bases, and 12 bases lay in between. The CDR3 length is 16 residues. Germline V lookup: CDR1 SEHNR, CDR2 FQNEAQ (reference sequence). CDR3 sequence: CASSLGRFPSGNTIYF. The CDR3 DNA reads as TGTGCCAGCAGCTTGGGGCGGTTCCCCTCTGGAAACACCATATATTTT.

This chain's CDR3 is CASSFNTDTQYF. CDR3 DNA: TGCGCCAGCAGCTTTAACACAGATACGCAGTATTTT. The chain joins TRBV5-1 to TRBJ2-3; D is ambiguous. Germline CDR1 is SGHRS and CDR2 is YFSETQ. The CDR3 is 12 residues long. Trimming took 2 bases from V and 2 from J, leaving 3 bases between them.